The following is a T cell receptor beta chain sequence with its context. The repertoire was sequenced with immunoSEQ multiplex PCR; TCRdb's copy has only in-frame clones and lacks some. The sample has 70,000 to 90,000 clones; approximately 90% are singletons. The germline V gene has CDR1 SGHDN and CDR2 FVKESK. V gave up 0 bases and J gave up 6 bases, with 14 bases separating them. This CDR3 spans 15 amino acids. This specimen belongs to a study of T cell changes during pregnancy in multiple sclerosis. The sample here was PBMCs, taken in the first trimester of pregnancy. This TCR came from a female donor in good health, serving as a control in a pregnancy study. Some clones in this sample may be carry-over from other donors' samples. V usage is TRBV14 and J usage is TRBJ1-2; a weak D match, TRBD1 (5 bases). CDR3 in DNA: TGTGCCAGCAGCCAAGATAGGGGAGGTTGGAATGGCTACACCTTC. Translating it yields CASSQDRGGWNGYTF.